This TCR beta chain was obtained from a study of blood T cell repertoires in COVID-19 (dated by TCRdb to the early 2020s). Study-wide context: The collaborator samples originated in the United States, Italy and Spain and spanned the acute and convalescent phases of COVID-19. The material from the prospective study consisted of cDNA or gDNA derived from T cells, B-cell-depleted T cells, or PBMCs. Deeply sampled blood TCRbeta repertoires from subjects exposed to, actively infected with, or recovered from COVID-19 were included in the dataset. A freely available public database, intended as a resource for researchers studying the immune response to SARS-CoV-2, is where the repertoires were released. The samples were drawn from two sources: the first 160 participants of the ongoing ImmuneRACE study, and 950 to 1,500 subjects contributed by 6 global collaborators. A de-identified subject ID, COVID-19 status, age in years and sex were almost always included in the sample metadata. HLA class I and class II types, where available, came from metadata supplied by the sample provider rather than from assay-based typing. Overall results and qualifications from the work: The quantity of clinical and demographic metadata differed by source and by participant and was supplied without curation.

On this clone: Its antigen is still unknown. No per-base quality is available; no much larger clone lies one base away.

V and J lose 2 bases and 4 bases, and a span of 20 bases separates them. From the cysteine through the phenylalanine, the CDR3 covers 18 amino acids. Only the CDR3 part of the read is kept: 54 bases, read in frame from the first base. In the germline V gene (reference sequence), CDR1 corresponds to SEHNR and CDR2 to FQNEAQ. Enrolling through a virtual design, the prospective study's participants ranged in age from roughly 18 to 95 years and lived across 24 United States geographic areas. In the prospective study, participants were assigned to cohorts based on the clinical history participants reported in a screening survey and a study questionnaire. Recovered participants in ImmuneRACE Cohort 3 were defined as having two consecutive negative NP/OP PCR tests, clearance from a healthcare professional, or resolution of symptoms. In the prospective study, whole blood, serum and a nasopharyngeal or oropharyngeal swab were collected from each participant by mobile phlebotomists. Additional blood draws and questionnaires over an approximately 2-month period could optionally be provided by prospective study participants. Prospective study blood samples were shipped either frozen or at room temperature before DNA extraction.

The immunoSEQ Assay, a bias-controlled multiplex PCR, was used to amplify TCRbeta CDR3 regions from genomic DNA. Per the authors' processing: The number of nucleated cells in each sample was estimated from the amplification of reference gene primers within the assay. To quantify the absolute abundance of each unique TCRbeta CDR3 rearrangement, sequence reads were collapsed and filtered. For each sample, productive Simpson clonality was calculated as the square root of Simpson's diversity index across productive rearrangements. TCRdb mirrors the immuneACCESS table, restricted to in-frame sequences. Some clones are absent from its copies; in checked studies, under half trace to an unresolved V gene, and the reason for the others is unknown. V, J and clone size are those of that table, while D and trimming were read from the DNA. The sample profile shows approximately 380,000 clones; around nine tenths of them were found once. Approximately 1.2% of the sample is in the top ten clones.

The chain employs TRBV7-9 and TRBJ2-2, and the D gene may be TRBD1, 6 bases matching. The source material was PBMCs or T cells enriched from blood (not recorded which). This TCR came from a woman under 30 who had recovered from COVID-19. At the DNA level, the sequence is TGTGCCAGCAGCTTAATTCTCCGCAGGGGAAGGGGCACCGGGGAGCTGTTTTTT. The translation is CASSLILRRGRGTGELFF.